This T cell receptor beta chain stems from a study of Ad26.COV2.S vaccination and SARS-CoV-2 variants. Background on the study: In the study, Ad26.COV2.S was injected intramuscularly once, or twice 56 days apart.

The treatment denotes: around 19 received Ad26.COV2.S at low or high dose, single or two shots; about five received placebo; per-sample allocation not given. After the first vaccine or placebo injection, samples were drawn on day 63. This vaccine is an Ad26 vector that expresses the Wuhan-strain SARS-CoV-2 spike. Study-level findings and limits: Individuals receiving vaccine had higher spike-specific TCR breadth than placebo recipients did. Analytic work on TCR breadth and depth might have understated the full extent of total T cell responses.

A note on this clone: The antigen is unknown.

Sequencing used immunoSEQ multiplex PCR; TCRdb keeps in-frame clones, though not all of them. The table includes under 550,000 clones, 85% to 90% detected once. The specimen was peripheral blood, collected in a trial of Ad26.COV2.S vaccine versus placebo. The TCR sequence derives from a person aged 18 to 59 who received the Ad26.COV2.S COVID-19 vaccine or a placebo.

CDR3: CASSYSYTGSSYEQYF. Written as DNA, the CDR3 is TGTGCCAGCAGTTACTCGTATACGGGCAGCTCCTACGAGCAGTACTTC. The gene calls are TRBV6-5 and TRBJ2-7; D not resolved. The CDR3 spans 16 residues. The germline gives CDR1 MNHEY, CDR2 SVGAGI. The V end lost 0 bases, the J end lost 0 bases, and 12 bases lay between the germline ends.